The clone carrying this T cell receptor (beta chain) has just a few counts. Its target is unknown. Vbeta (60) and Jbeta (13) primers were used in the PCR. Here immunoSEQ multiplex PCR was the method, and the copy in TCRdb shows in-frame clones only, minus some. The sample records around 140,000 clones, 79% being singletons. This record belongs to a study of cytomegalovirus exposure and HLA in healthy donors. Study-wide background: Within the Caucasian-associated ancestry cluster were around 81% of the approximately 390 genotyped donors. Study-level results: The classifier, whose performance was assessed in both the original and validation cohorts, reportedly diagnosed cytomegalovirus status with high specificity and sensitivity. Analysis was performed later, and it showed HLA-associated TCR beta chains to be more clonally expanded than equally common others. Being productive about 87% or about 30% of the time was typical of most TCR beta V segments in an earlier analysis.

Germline V gene lookup returns CDR1 MNHNS and CDR2 SASEGT. The CDR3 sequence is 15 residues long. The V and J ends lost 8 bases and 0 bases respectively, with 13 bases between them. V usage is TRBV6-1 and J usage is TRBJ2-2; weak D call: TRBD2 (6 bases). This receptor was taken from a male donor in good health and CMV-seronegative. The material sequenced was PBMCs. The CDR3: CASSLGGPNTGELFF. CDR3 coding DNA: TGTGCCAGCTCTCTTGGAGGGCCGAACACCGGGGAGCTGTTTTTT.